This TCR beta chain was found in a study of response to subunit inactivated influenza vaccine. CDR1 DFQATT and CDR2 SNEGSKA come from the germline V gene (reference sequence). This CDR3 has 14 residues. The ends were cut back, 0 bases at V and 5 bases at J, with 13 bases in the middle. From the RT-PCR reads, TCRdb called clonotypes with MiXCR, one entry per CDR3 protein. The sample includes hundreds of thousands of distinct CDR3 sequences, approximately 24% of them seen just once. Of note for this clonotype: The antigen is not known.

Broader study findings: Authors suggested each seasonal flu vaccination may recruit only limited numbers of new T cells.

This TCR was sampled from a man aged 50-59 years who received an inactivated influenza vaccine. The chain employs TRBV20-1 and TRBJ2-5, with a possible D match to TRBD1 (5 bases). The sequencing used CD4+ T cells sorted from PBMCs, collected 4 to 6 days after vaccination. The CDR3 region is CSARDQGIRETQYF. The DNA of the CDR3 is TGCAGTGCTAGAGATCAGGGTATAAGGGAGACCCAGTACTTC.